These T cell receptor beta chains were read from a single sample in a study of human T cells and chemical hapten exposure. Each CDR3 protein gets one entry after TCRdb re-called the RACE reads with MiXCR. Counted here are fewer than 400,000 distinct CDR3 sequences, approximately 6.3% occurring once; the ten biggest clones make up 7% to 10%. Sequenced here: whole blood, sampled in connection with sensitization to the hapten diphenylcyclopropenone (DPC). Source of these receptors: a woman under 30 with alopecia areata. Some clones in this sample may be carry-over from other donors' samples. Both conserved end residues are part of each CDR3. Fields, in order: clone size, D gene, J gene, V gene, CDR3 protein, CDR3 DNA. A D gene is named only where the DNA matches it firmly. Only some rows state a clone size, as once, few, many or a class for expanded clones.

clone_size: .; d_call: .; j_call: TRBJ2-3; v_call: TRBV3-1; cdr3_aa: CASSQGVGGPDTQYF; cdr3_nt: TGTGCCAGCAGCCAAGGGGTAGGGGGACCAGATACGCAGTATTTT
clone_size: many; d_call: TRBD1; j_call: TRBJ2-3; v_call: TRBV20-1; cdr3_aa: CSGTGQGDQVYTDTQYF; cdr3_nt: TGCAGTGGCACGGGACAGGGTGACCAGGTGTACACAGATACGCAGTATTTT
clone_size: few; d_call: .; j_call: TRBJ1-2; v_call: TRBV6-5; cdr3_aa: CASSRTGIARGYTF; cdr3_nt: TGTGCCAGCAGTCGAACAGGGATAGCCCGCGGCTACACCTTC
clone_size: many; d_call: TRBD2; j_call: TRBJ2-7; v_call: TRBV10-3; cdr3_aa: CAIRPGLAGLTYF; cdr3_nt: TGTGCCATCAGACCGGGACTAGCGGGGCTCACGTACTTC
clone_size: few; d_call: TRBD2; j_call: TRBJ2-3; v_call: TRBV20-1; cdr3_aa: CSARQGGTDTQYF; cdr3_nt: TGCAGTGCTAGACAGGGAGGGACAGATACGCAGTATTTT
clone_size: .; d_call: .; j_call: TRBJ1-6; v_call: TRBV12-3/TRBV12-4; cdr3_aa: CASSFFGDPTRSHSPLHF; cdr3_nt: TGTGCCAGCAGCTTTTTCGGAGACCCGACCAGATCTCATTCACCCCTCCACTTT
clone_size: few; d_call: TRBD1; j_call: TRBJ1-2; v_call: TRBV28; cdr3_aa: CASSLYRGENGYTF; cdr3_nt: TGTGCCAGCAGTTTATACAGGGGGGAGAATGGCTACACCTTC
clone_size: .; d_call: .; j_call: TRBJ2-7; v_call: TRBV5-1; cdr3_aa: CASSTDRPLSYEQYF; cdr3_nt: TGCGCCAGCAGCACCGACAGGCCGCTCTCCTACGAGCAGTACTTC
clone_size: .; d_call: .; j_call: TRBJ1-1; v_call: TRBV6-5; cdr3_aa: CASWGQFKNTEAFF; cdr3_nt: TGTGCCAGCTGGGGGCAATTTAAGAACACTGAAGCTTTCTTT
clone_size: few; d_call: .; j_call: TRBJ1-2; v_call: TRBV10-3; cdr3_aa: CAITAGGAEGYTF; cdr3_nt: TGTGCCATCACCGCCGGAGGGGCCGAAGGCTACACCTTC
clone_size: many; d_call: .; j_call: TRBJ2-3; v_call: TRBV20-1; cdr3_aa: CSASYRPTDTQYF; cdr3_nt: TGCAGTGCTAGTTACAGGCCCACAGATACGCAGTATTTT
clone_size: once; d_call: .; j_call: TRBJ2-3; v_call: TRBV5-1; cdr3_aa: CASSSVGTDTQYF; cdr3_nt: TGCGCCAGCAGTAGTGTTGGCACAGATACGCAGTATTTT
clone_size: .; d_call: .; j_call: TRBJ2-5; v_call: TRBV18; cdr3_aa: CASSPNTGTIKETQYF; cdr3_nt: TGTGCCAGCTCACCGAACACCGGGACCATTAAAGAGACCCAGTACTTC
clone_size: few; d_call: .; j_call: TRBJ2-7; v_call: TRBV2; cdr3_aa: CASTPPRDEQYF; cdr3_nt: TGTGCCAGCACCCCCCCCAGGGACGAGCAGTACTTC
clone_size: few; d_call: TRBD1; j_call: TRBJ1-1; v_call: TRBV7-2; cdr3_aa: CASSYAGQVRF; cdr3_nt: TGTGCCAGCAGCTACGCCGGACAGGTTCGATTT
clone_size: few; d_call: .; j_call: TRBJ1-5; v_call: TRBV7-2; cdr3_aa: CASRLAAGDSNQPQHF; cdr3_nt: TGTGCCAGCAGGTTAGCAGCAGGGGATAGCAATCAGCCCCAGCATTTT
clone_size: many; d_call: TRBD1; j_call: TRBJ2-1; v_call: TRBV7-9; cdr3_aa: CASSRRGTGMDNEQFF; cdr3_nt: TGTGCCAGCAGCAGACGTGGGACAGGGATGGACAATGAGCAGTTCTTC
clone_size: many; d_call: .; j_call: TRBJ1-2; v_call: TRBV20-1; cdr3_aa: CSARKQGTGGYTF; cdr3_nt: TGCAGTGCTAGAAAACAGGGTACCGGCGGCTACACCTTC
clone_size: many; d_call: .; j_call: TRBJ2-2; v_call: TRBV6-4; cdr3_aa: CASSDRGDTGELFF; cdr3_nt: TGTGCCAGCAGTGACAGGGGGGACACCGGGGAGCTGTTTTTT
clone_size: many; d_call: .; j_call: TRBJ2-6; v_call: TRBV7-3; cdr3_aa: CASRPSGANVLTF; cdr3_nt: TGTGCCAGCAGGCCCTCTGGGGCCAACGTCCTGACTTTC
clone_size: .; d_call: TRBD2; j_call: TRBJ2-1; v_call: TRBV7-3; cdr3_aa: CASSPLAGGQSEQFF; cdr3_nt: TGTGCCAGCAGCCCGCTAGCGGGGGGGCAGAGTGAGCAGTTCTTC
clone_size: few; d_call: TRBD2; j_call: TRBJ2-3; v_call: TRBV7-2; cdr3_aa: CASSFTLAGGLAVDTQYF; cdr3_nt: TGTGCCAGCAGCTTCACCCTAGCGGGGGGGCTGGCTGTAGATACGCAGTATTTT
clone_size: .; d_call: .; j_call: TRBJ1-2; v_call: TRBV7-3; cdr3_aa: CASSLNGDGGYTF; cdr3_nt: TGTGCCAGCAGCTTAAATGGGGACGGCGGCTACACCTTC
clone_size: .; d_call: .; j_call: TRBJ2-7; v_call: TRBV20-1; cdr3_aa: CSALLNSREQYF; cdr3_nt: TGCAGTGCCCTATTAAATAGCCGTGAGCAGTACTTC
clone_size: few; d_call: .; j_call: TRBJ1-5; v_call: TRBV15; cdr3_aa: CATSIDRNQPQHF; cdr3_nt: TGTGCCACCAGCATCGACAGGAATCAGCCCCAGCATTTT
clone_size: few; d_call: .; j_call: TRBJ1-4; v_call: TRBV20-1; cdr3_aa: CSARDTGRNEKLFF; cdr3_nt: TGCAGTGCTAGAGATACAGGACGGAATGAAAAACTGTTTTTT
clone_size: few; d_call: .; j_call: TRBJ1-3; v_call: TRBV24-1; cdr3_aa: CATSDRTAGNTIYF; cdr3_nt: TGTGCCACCAGTGATCGGACGGCTGGAAACACCATATATTTT
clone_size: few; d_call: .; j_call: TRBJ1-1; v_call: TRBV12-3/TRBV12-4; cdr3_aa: CASTRLDNTEAFF; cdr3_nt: TGTGCCAGCACCCGACTCGATAATACTGAAGCTTTCTTT
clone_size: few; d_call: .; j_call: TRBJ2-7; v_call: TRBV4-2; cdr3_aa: CASSLQQTLSYEQYF; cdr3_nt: TGTGCCAGCAGCCTTCAGCAGACGCTATCCTACGAGCAGTACTTC
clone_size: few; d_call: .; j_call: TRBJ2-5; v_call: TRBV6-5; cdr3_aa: CASRGTPAQETQYF; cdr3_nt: TGTGCCAGCAGGGGAACTCCGGCCCAAGAGACCCAGTACTTC
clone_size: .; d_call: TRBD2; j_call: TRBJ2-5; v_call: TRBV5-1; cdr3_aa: CASSSGTSGGARETQYF; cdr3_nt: TGCGCCAGCAGCTCCGGGACTAGCGGGGGGGCCCGAGAGACCCAGTACTTC
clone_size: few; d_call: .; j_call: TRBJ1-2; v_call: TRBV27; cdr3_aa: CASSLSARSGYTF; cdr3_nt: TGTGCCAGCAGTTTATCAGCCCGCTCGGGCTACACCTTC
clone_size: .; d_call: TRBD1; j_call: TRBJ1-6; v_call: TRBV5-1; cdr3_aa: CASSLASTGGESPLHF; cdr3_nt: TGCGCCAGCAGCTTGGCCTCGACAGGGGGCGAATCACCCCTCCACTTT
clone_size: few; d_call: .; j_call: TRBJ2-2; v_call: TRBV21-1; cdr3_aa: CASGLKRGGRHTGELFF; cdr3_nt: TGTGCCAGCGGACTGAAGCGGGGGGGCCGTCACACCGGGGAGCTGTTTTTT
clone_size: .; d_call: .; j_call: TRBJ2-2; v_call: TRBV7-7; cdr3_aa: CASSLGSPNTGELFF; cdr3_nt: TGTGCTAGCAGCTTAGGTTCTCCGAACACCGGGGAGCTGTTTTTT
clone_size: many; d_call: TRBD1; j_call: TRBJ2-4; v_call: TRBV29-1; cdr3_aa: CSASPLAGTGLAKNIQYF; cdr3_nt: TGCAGCGCCTCCCCCCTCGCGGGGACAGGGCTAGCCAAAAACATTCAGTACTTC
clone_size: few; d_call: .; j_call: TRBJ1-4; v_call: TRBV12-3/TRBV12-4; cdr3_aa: CASSLDAGQGEKLFF; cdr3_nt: TGTGCCAGCAGTTTAGATGCGGGACAAGGCGAAAAACTGTTTTTT
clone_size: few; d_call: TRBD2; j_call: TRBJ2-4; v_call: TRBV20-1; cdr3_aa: CSVAGGQNIQYF; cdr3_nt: TGCAGTGTGGCGGGGGGTCAAAACATTCAGTACTTC
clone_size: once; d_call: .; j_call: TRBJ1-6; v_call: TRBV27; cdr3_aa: CASSPVQGSPLHF; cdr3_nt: TGTGCCAGCTCTCCGGTTCAGGGTTCACCCCTCCACTTT
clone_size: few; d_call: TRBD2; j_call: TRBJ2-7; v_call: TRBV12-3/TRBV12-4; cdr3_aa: CASLPWDYHYEQYF; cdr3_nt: TGTGCCAGCTTACCATGGGACTACCACTACGAGCAGTACTTC
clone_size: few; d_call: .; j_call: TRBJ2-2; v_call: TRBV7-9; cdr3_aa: CASSLASGDTGELFF; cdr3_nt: TGTGCCAGCAGCTTAGCCTCAGGGGACACCGGGGAGCTGTTTTTT
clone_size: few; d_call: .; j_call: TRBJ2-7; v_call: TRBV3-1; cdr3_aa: CASSRRPYEQYF; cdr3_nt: TGTGCCAGCAGCCGGAGGCCCTACGAGCAGTACTTC
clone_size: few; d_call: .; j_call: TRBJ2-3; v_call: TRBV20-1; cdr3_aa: CSARDKVGWGPEDTQYF; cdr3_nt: TGCAGTGCTAGGGACAAGGTTGGATGGGGGCCGGAAGATACGCAGTATTTT
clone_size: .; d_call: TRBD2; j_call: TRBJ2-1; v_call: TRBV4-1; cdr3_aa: CASSPRTSGSLDEQFF; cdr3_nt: TGCGCCAGCAGCCCACGGACTAGCGGGAGTCTAGATGAGCAGTTCTTC
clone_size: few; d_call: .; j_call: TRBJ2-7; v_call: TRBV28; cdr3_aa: CASSLPGVVIPMGRPEQYF; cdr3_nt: TGTGCCAGCAGTTTACCGGGAGTCGTCATTCCCATGGGCCGTCCCGAGCAGTACTTC
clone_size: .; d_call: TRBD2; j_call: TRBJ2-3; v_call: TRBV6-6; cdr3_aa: CASSYSKAGGPDTQYF; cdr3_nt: TGTGCCAGCAGTTACTCGAAGGCGGGGGGGCCAGATACGCAGTATTTT